A single sample gave rise to the 13 T cell receptor beta chains below, sequenced in a study of OX40 agonist ivuxolimab in advanced cancers. TCRdb's copy holds only in-frame clones and misses some; the assay was immunoSEQ multiplex PCR. The sample lists about 69,000 clones, nearly 90% seen once, with about 10% in the top ten. The specimen comprised CD4+ or CD8+ T cells sorted from blood, sampled in a trial of the OX40 agonist ivuxolimab. These receptors all stem from an adult with an advanced solid tumor such as melanoma, head and neck, liver or kidney cancer.

The V and J genes are TRBV27 and TRBJ2-2; a possible D gene is TRBD2 (6 bases). The CDR3 consists of 15 residues. Germline CDR1 is MNHEY and CDR2 is SMNVEV (reference sequence). Trimming stripped 2 bases from V and 4 bases from J, with 11 bases between. CDR3 sequence (DNA): TGTGCCAGCAGTTTAGGGGGGAGACGCACCGGGGAGCTGTTTTTT. It encodes CASSLGGRRTGELFF.

This chain connects TRBV5-1 to TRBJ1-5; D is possibly TRBD1 (6 bases). CDR3 length: 13 amino acids. Germline V lookup: CDR1 SGHRS, CDR2 YFSETQ. Trimming removed 4 bases from V and 2 bases from J, with 7 bases in between. The CDR3 DNA sequence: TGCGCCAGCAGCGAGGGGGGCAATCAGCCCCAGCATTTT. It specifies CASSEGGNQPQHF. Drawing the rest from reference TRBV5-1 and TRBJ1-5, the complete variable domain is KAGVTQTPRYLIKTRGQQVTLSCSPISGHRSVSWYQQTPGQGLQFLFEYFSETQRNKGNFPGRFSGRQFSNSRSEMNVSTLELGDSALYLCASSEGGNQPQHFGDGTRLSIL.

This chain uses TRBV27 with TRBJ2-5; a possible D gene is TRBD1 (5 bases). The DNA end is a closer match to TRBJ2-7, so the J assignment may be wrong. Germline values: CDR1 MNHEY, CDR2 SMNVEV (reference sequence). This CDR3 contains 15 residues. In nucleotides, the CDR3 is TGTGCCAGCAGTTTAGCAGCAGGGTATAGGGGCGAGCAGTACTTC. Amino acid sequence: CASSLAAGYRGEQYF.

CDR3 region: CASSLDSGTDTQYF. The CDR3 DNA is TGCGCCAGCAGCTTGGATAGCGGCACAGATACGCAGTATTTT. The V gene is TRBV5-1, the J gene TRBJ2-3; D is perhaps TRBD2 (5 bases). The germline V gene has CDR1 SGHRS and CDR2 YFSETQ. The CDR3 extends over 14 amino acids. V was trimmed by 0 bases and J by 1 base, leaving 6 bases between them.

The chain joins TRBV5-1 to TRBJ2-5; D could derive from TRBD1 or TRBD2 (6 bases each). Deletions cut 4 bases from V and 5 bases from J, with 18 bases between. Germline CDR1 reads SGHRS; CDR2 reads YFSETQ. This CDR3 region has 15 residues. The DNA for the CDR3 is TGCGCCAGCAGCCCCACCTCCAGGGGAGGCGAGACCCAGTACTTC. Encoded protein: CASSPTSRGGETQYF.

The rearrangement uses TRBV19 and TRBJ1-4; D perhaps matches TRBD1 (5 bases). This CDR3 contains 15 residues. Trimming pared 6 bases from V and 3 bases from J, leaving 14 bases between. Germline loops: CDR1 LNHDA, CDR2 SQIVND (reference sequence). DNA of the CDR3: TGTGCCAGTAGCCCCCGTGCAGGGTCTAATGAAAAACTGTTTTTT. This codes for CASSPRAGSNEKLFF.

The chain links TRBV7-2 to TRBJ2-5, with 7 nucleotides matching TRBD2. Per germline, CDR1 SGHTA and CDR2 FQGNSA. V lost 5 bases to trimming and J lost 4 bases; unmatched junction nucleotides: 13. The CDR3 sequence is 16 residues long. The chain's CDR3 is CASSLGTSGKGETQYF. Written as DNA, the CDR3 is TGTGCCAGCAGCCTGGGGACCAGCGGGAAGGGAGAGACCCAGTACTTC.

The chain combines TRBV9 with TRBJ2-2; D not certain. In germline, CDR1 is SGDLS, CDR2 YYNGEE. The V and J ends lost 4 bases and 1 base respectively, with 14 bases between them. The CDR3 sequence is 16 residues long. DNA of the CDR3: TGTGCCAGCAGCCCTCTGGCGACTGTGAACACCGGGGAGCTGTTTTTT. Protein: CASSPLATVNTGELFF.

The rearrangement links TRBV5-6 to TRBJ1-1; the D is unclear. Trimming pared 4 bases from V and 1 base from J, leaving 11 bases between. Germline CDR1 reads SGHDT; CDR2 reads YYEEEE. The CDR3 sequence is 14 residues long. In DNA form, the CDR3 reads TGTGCCAGCAGCCCGGATAAAAGGAACACTGAAGCTTTCTTT. It is translated as CASSPDKRNTEAFF.

The rearrangement joins TRBV21-1 to TRBJ2-1; TRBD1, as called in the table, went unchecked against the DNA. TRBV21-1 is labeled a pseudogene. The CDR3 has 10 amino acids. CDR3 nucleotides: TGTGCCAGCAGCGGGGGCCGGCAGTTCTTC. Its protein is CASSGGRQFF.

The table lists this clone with a count of one. This sequence joins TRBV28 and TRBJ1-5; 7 nucleotides match TRBD1. CDR3 size: 15 residues. V shed 3 bases and J 3 bases; nucleotides not matched to a gene: 5. Per the germline V gene, CDR1 is MDHEN and CDR2 is SYDVKM. The CDR3 sequence: CASSFGTAPNQPQHF. In nucleotides, the CDR3 is TGTGCCAGCAGTTTTGGGACAGCGCCCAATCAGCCCCAGCATTTT.

This rearrangement joins TRBV7-3 to TRBJ2-1; no firm D call. This CDR3 comprises 12 residues. Deletions cut 1 base from V and 8 bases from J, with 6 bases between. Germline-derived CDR1 and CDR2 are SGHTA and FQGTGA. This CDR3 is CASSLIGYEQFF. CDR3 coding DNA: TGTGCCAGCAGCTTAATAGGCTATGAGCAGTTCTTC.

The chain joins TRBV5-4 to TRBJ1-1; possibly TRBD1 for D (5 bases). CDR1 is SGHNT, CDR2 YYREEE, per germline (reference sequence). V gave up 6 bases and J gave up 5 bases, with 8 bases separating them. This CDR3 region has 11 residues. This chain's CDR3 is CASIRETEAFF. CDR3 in DNA: TGTGCCAGCATCAGGGAAACTGAAGCTTTCTTT.